This T cell receptor (beta chain) was found in a study of shared clonotypes between healthy human individuals. Whole-study findings and limits: Only blood samples were collected, and tissue repertoires likely differ. Enrolling few donors narrowed the genetic and exposure-history diversity that was represented.

The CDR3 consists of 18 residues. The germline gives CDR1 LGHNA, CDR2 YNFKEQ. V dropped 1 base and J dropped 6; count of bases not matched to a gene: 12. In the case of this clone: Its antigen is still unknown.

Deep was the level used in running the assay. Clones were read by immunoSEQ multiplex PCR, and TCRdb kept only the in-frame ones, dropping some. Of about 490,000 clones in the sample, over 60% were seen once. Roughly 89 million PBMCs served as the genomic DNA source for unsorted samples. Sequencing was carried out using PBMCs. This clonotype was sampled from a middle-aged woman in good health. Some clones in this sample may be carry-over from other donors' samples. This sequence joins TRBV4-2 and TRBJ2-2; 9 bases agree with TRBD2. CDR3 protein: CASSQAPAGGPSAGELFF. DNA of the CDR3: TGTGCCAGCAGCCAAGCCCCTGCGGGAGGGCCTTCGGCCGGGGAGCTGTTTTTT.